Here is one T cell receptor beta chain with its context. Its antigen is unknown. Base qualities are not at hand, and no much larger clone is one base apart. This sample is drawn from a study of graft-versus-host responses after intestinal transplantation (dated by TCRdb to the early 2020s). For context, the study as a whole: Recipients received multivisceral, liver-intestinal, or isolated intestinal transplants. Anti-thymocyte globulin induction was given to all recipients, followed by maintenance tacrolimus and steroids for 2 to 3 years. Bulk TCR-beta CDR3 sequencing was used to track graft-versus-host and host-versus-graft alloreactive T cell clones in the graft, circulation and bone marrow after intestinal transplantation. To identify alloreactive clones, pre-transplant mixed lymphocyte reaction products were sequenced and then compared with unstimulated pre-transplant donor and recipient T cells. The cohort enrolled about 23 intestinal transplant recipients, one of whom was a retransplant, and a few patients without pretransplant specimens were excluded. A peak of at least 4% donor T cells among recipient peripheral blood mononuclear cells was the definition used for donor T cell macrochimerism. Samples from a few later patients were sequenced in-house on an Illumina MiSeq with MiXCR processing rather than by the commercial service. The study at large found these results: In the allografts of patients with donor T cell macrochimerism, GvH to HvG T cell clonal ratios were high. Early after transplant, peak levels of circulating GvH clones were found to be associated with declines in HvG clones. Conclusions were limited by the relatively low number and heterogeneity of intestinal transplant patients. GvH clones turned up in recipient bone marrow, with some appearing earlier in ileal mucosa or blood, a pattern consistent with an intestinal mucosal origin.

The time point label here, explained by the study, means: cells obtained before transplantation from donor or recipient. CD3+CD4+ and CD3+CD8+ populations were FACS-sorted from unstimulated pre-transplant donor and recipient cells taken from spleen or lymph nodes. The library was produced with the immunoSEQ multiplex PCR assay. For most patients, genomic DNA was isolated with the Qiagen DNeasy Blood and Tissue Kit and sent frozen to Adaptive Biotechnologies for TCR sequencing. Adaptive Biotechnologies carried out high-throughput TCR-beta CDR3 sequencing of genomic DNA for most patients. For the original study's pipeline: Adaptive's ImmunoSEQ software supplied the TCR sequencing data for 15 to 20 patients, while MiXCR and VDJtools were used to process three other patients. To correct CD4 versus CD8 sorting errors, sequences present in both subsets at a frequency ratio below 5:1 were removed. CDR3 nucleotide sequences shared between donor and recipient were removed because their origin could not be assigned. At least 2-fold expansion over unstimulated cells and a minimum CFSE-low frequency of 0.002% (template counts) or 0.001% (read counts) were required for clones to be classified as alloreactive. A clone was considered mappable if detected in the sequenced pre-transplant spleen, lymph node, or MLR CFSE-low populations of the donor or recipient. Cumulative frequency of alloreactive clones was calculated as a percentage of all sequences weighted by copy number. Not all clones reach the TCRdb copy of this immuneACCESS table, which keeps in-frame sequences only. Checked studies attribute under half of the gap to unresolved V genes and leave the rest unexplained. D and trimming come from the DNA, and the V and J calls and clone size come from that table. The sample table records tens of thousands of clones; approximately 95% of these occur just once. The top ten hold around 0.21% of the sample.

The CDR3 contains 15 residues, cysteine and phenylalanine counted. Of the read, only the CDR3 DNA is kept; its 45 bases are in frame from base 1. Looking up the germline V gene yields CDR1 SGHTA and CDR2 FQGTGA. V drops 2 bases and J drops 1 base, leaving 11 bases in between. The sequenced sample was unstimulated CD8+ T cells sorted from spleen or lymph node cells, obtained before transplant. The source is a human donor who was the organ donor for an intestinal transplant. The chain uses TRBV7-3 and TRBJ1-1, with a tentative D gene TRBD1 over 6 matching bases. The CDR3 protein is CASSLSGAGNTEAFF. Read as DNA, the sequence is TGTGCCAGCAGCTTATCAGGGGCGGGGAACACTGAAGCTTTCTTT.